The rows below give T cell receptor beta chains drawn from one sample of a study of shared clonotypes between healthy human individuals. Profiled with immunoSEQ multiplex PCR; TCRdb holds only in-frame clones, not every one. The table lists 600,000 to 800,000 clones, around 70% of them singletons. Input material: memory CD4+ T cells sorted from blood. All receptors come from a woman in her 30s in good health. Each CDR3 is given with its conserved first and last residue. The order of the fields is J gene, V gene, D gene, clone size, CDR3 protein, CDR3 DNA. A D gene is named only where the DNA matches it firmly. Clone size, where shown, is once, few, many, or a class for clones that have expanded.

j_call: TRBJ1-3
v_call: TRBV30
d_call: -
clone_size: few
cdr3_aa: CAWSLGNTIYF
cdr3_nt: TGTGCCTGGAGTTTAGGAAACACCATATATTTT

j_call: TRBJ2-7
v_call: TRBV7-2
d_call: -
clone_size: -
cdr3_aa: CASSHLRTGPEQYF
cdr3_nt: TGTGCCAGCAGCCACTTGCGGACGGGTCCCGAGCAGTACTTC

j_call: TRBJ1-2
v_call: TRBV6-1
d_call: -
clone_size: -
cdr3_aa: CASNRAAGNYGYTF
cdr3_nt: TGTGCCAGCAATCGGGCGGCGGGCAACTATGGCTACACCTTC

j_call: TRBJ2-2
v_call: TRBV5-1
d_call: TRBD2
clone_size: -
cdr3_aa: CASSPLGLAGNTGELFF
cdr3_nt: TGCGCCAGCAGCCCATTGGGACTAGCGGGGAACACCGGGGAGCTGTTTTTT

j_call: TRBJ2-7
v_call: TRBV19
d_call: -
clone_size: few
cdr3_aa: CASSMQGRDSSYEQYF
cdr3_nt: TGTGCCAGTAGTATGCAGGGGAGGGACAGCTCCTACGAGCAGTACTTC

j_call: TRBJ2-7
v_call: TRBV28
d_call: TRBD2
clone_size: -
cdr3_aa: CASSPLTSGIYEQYF
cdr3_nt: TGTGCCAGCAGTCCGCTGACTAGCGGGATCTACGAGCAGTACTTC

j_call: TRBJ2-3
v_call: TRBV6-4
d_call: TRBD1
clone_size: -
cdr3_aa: CASSVTKDRACTDTQYF
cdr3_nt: TGTGCCAGCAGCGTAACCAAGGACAGGGCCTGCACAGATACGCAGTATTTT

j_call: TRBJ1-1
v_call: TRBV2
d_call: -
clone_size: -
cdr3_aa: CASTGRQNTEAFF
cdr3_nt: TGTGCCAGCACAGGGAGGCAGAACACTGAAGCTTTCTTT

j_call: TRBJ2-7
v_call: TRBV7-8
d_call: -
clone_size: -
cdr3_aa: CASSLKGFSYEQYF
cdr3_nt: TGTGCCAGCAGCTTGAAAGGGTTCTCCTACGAGCAGTACTTC

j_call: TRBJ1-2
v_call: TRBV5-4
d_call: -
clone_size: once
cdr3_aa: CASSFEANYGYTF
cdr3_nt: TGTGCCAGCAGCTTTGAAGCTAACTATGGCTACACCTTC

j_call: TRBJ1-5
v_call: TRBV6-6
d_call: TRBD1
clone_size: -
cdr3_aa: CASSYGQGKPQHF
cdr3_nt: TGTGCCAGCAGTTACGGACAGGGAAAGCCCCAGCATTTT

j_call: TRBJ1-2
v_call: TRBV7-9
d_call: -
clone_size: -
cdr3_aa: CASSSGSLYGYTF
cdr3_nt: TGTGCCAGCAGCTCCGGGTCCCTATATGGCTACACCTTC

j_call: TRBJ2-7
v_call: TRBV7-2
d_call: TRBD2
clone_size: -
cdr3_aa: CASSLQSAGGTYYEQYF
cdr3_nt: TGTGCCAGCAGCTTACAATCTGCGGGGGGGACCTACTACGAGCAGTACTTC

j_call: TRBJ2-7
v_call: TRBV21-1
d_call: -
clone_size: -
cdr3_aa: CASSLTPGRWEEQYF
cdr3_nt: TGTGCCAGCAGCTTGACACCGGGAAGGTGGGAAGAGCAGTACTTC

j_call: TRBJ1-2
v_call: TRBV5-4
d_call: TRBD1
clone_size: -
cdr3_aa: CASSIRDRIYYGYTF
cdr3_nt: TGTGCCAGCAGCATCAGGGACAGGATATACTATGGCTACACCTTC

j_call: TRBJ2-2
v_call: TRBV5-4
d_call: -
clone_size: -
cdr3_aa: CASSYLLGGGVVAGELFF
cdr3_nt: TGTGCCAGCAGCTACCTCCTGGGGGGAGGTGTTGTCGCCGGGGAGCTGTTTTTT

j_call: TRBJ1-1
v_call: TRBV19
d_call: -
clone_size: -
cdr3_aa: CASSAQGMNTEAFF
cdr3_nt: TGTGCCAGTAGTGCACAGGGCATGAACACTGAAGCTTTCTTT

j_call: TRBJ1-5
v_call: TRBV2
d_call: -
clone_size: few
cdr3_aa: CACRQAGNSNQPQHF
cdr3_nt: TGTGCCTGTAGACAGGCGGGGAATAGCAATCAGCCCCAGCATTTT

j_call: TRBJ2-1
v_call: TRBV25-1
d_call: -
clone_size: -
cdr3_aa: CASSDPPSGEGNEQFF
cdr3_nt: TGTGCCAGCAGTGATCCGCCTTCGGGAGAGGGTAATGAGCAGTTCTTC

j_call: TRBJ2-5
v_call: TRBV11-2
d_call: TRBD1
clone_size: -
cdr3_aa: CASSLGHRGLVETQYF
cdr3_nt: TGTGCCAGCAGCTTAGGGCACAGGGGGCTGGTTGAGACCCAGTACTTC

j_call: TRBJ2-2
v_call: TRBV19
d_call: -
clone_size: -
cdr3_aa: CASSPRGVSANTGELFF
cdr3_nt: TGTGCCAGTAGTCCAAGGGGGGTTTCAGCGAACACCGGGGAGCTGTTTTTT

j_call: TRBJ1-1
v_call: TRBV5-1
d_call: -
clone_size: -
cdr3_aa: CASSLWGGENTEAFF
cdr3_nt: TGCGCCAGCAGCCTATGGGGCGGAGAAAACACTGAAGCTTTCTTT

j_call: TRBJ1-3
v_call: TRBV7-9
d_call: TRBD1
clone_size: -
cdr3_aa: CASMDRGNTIYF
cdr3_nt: TGTGCCAGCATGGACAGGGGAAACACCATATATTTT

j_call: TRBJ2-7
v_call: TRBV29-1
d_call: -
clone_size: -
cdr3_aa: CSVAEFSYEQYF
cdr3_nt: TGCAGCGTTGCGGAGTTCTCCTACGAGCAGTACTTC

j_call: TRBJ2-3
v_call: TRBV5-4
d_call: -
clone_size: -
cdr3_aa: CASSLGGGGSTDTQYF
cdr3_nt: TGTGCCAGCAGCTTGGGGGGAGGAGGGAGCACAGATACGCAGTATTTT

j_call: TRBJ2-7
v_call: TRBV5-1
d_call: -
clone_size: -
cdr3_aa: CASSLVAPIEQYF
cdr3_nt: TGCGCCAGCAGCTTGGTGGCCCCGATCGAGCAGTACTTC

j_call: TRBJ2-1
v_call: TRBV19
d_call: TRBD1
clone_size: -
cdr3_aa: CASSVPGQGYNEQFF
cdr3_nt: TGTGCCAGTAGTGTCCCGGGACAGGGGTACAATGAGCAGTTCTTC

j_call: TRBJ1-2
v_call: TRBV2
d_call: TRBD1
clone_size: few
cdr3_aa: CASSPGTGVGYTF
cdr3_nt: TGTGCCAGCAGTCCCGGGACAGGCGTAGGCTACACCTTC

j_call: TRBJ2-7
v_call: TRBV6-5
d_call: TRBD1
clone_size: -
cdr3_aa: CATTRDRGSYEQYF
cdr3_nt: TGTGCCACCACACGGGACAGGGGGTCCTACGAGCAGTACTTC

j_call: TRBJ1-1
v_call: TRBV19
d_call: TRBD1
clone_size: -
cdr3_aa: CASEVHDWDSLNTEAFF
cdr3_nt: TGTGCCAGTGAGGTTCACGACTGGGACAGCCTAAACACTGAAGCTTTCTTT

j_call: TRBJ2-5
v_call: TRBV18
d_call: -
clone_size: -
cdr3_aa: CASSPNSRGETQYF
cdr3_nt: TGTGCCAGCTCACCAAACTCGAGGGGAGAGACCCAGTACTTC

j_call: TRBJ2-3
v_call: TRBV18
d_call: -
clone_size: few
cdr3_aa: CASSQSTDTQYF
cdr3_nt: TGTGCCAGCTCACAGAGCACAGATACGCAGTATTTT

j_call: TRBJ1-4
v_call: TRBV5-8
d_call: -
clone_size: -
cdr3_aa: CASSLRISGIEKLFF
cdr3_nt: TGTGCCAGCAGCTTGCGTATTTCAGGGATTGAAAAACTGTTTTTT

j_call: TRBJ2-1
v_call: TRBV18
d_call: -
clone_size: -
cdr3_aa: CASSPLQGINEQFF
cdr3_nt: TGTGCCAGCTCACCATTACAGGGAATCAATGAGCAGTTCTTC

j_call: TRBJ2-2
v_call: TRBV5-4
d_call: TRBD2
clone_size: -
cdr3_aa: CASSSPGLAGAGGELFF
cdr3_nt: TGTGCCAGCAGCTCTCCGGGACTAGCGGGAGCGGGCGGGGAGCTGTTTTTT

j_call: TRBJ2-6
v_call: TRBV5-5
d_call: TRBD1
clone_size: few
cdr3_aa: CASSLVGTGTSGANVLTF
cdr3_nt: TGTGCCAGCAGCTTGGTAGGGACAGGAACATCTGGGGCCAACGTCCTGACTTTC

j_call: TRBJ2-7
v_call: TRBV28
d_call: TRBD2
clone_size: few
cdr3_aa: CASTKPAGGRDEQYF
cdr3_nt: TGTGCCAGCACCAAACCGGCGGGAGGGCGGGACGAGCAGTACTTC

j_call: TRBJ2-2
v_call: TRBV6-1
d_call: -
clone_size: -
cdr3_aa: CASSNPVSGELFF
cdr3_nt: TGTGCCAGCAGCAACCCAGTTTCCGGGGAGCTGTTTTTT

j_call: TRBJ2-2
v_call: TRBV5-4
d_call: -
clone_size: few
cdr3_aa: CASNEVNTGELFF
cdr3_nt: TGTGCCTCAAACGAGGTAAACACCGGGGAGCTGTTTTTT

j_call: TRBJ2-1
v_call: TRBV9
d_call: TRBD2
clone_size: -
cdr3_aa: CASTASGSSGNEQFF
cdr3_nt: TGTGCCAGCACCGCTAGCGGGAGTTCAGGTAATGAGCAGTTCTTC

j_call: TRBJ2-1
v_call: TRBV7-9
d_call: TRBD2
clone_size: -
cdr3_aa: CASSLGLAVNNEQFF
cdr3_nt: TGTGCCAGCAGCTTAGGACTAGCGGTTAACAATGAGCAGTTCTTC

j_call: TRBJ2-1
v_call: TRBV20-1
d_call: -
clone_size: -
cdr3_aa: CSFSPLYEQFF
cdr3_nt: TGCAGTTTCTCGCCCCTCTATGAGCAGTTCTTC

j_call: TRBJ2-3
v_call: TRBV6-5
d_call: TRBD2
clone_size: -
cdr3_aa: CASSRLAVSTDTQYF
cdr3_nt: TGTGCCAGCAGCCGTCTAGCGGTTAGCACAGATACGCAGTATTTT

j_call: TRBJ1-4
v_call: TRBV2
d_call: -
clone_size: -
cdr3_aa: CASSRDGTTNEKLFF
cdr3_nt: TGTGCCAGCAGTCGCGACGGAACAACTAATGAAAAACTGTTTTTT

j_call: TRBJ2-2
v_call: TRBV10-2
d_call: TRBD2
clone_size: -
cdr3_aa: CASRKISGTIIELFF
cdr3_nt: TGCGCCAGCAGGAAAATTAGCGGGACTATAATCGAGCTGTTTTTT

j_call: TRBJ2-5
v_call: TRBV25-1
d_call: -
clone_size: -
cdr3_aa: CASAKGWTQYF
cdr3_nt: TGTGCCAGCGCAAAGGGTTGGACCCAGTACTTC

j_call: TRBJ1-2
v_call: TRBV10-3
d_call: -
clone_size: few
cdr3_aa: CAISGRSDYGYTF
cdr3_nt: TGTGCCATCAGTGGCAGATCCGACTATGGCTACACCTTC

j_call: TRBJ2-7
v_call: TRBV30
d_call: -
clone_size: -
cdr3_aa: CAWSVPGGVYEQYF
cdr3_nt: TGTGCCTGGAGTGTACCTGGGGGTGTCTACGAGCAGTACTTC

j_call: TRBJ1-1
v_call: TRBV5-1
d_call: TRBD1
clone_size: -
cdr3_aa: CASSWGDSNTEAFF
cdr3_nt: TGCGCCAGCAGCTGGGGGGACAGTAACACTGAAGCTTTCTTT

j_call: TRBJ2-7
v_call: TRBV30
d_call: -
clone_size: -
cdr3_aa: CAWSAGYSYEQYF
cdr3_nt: TGTGCCTGGTCGGCAGGCTACTCCTACGAGCAGTACTTC

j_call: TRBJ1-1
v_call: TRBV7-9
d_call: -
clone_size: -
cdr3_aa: CASSLAGLTEAFF
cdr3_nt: TGTGCCAGCAGCTTAGCGGGGCTCACTGAAGCTTTCTTT

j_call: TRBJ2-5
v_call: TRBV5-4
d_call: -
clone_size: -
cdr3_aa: CASSFSETQYF
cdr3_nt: TGTGCCAGCAGCTTTTCCGAGACCCAGTACTTC

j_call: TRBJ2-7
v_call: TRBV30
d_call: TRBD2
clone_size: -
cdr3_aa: CAWSSGLAGRYEQYF
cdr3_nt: TGTGCCTGGAGCTCCGGACTAGCGGGGCGGTACGAGCAGTACTTC

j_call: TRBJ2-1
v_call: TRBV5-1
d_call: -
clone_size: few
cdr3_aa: CASTLELSYNEQFF
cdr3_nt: TGCGCCAGCACGCTAGAGCTTTCCTACAATGAGCAGTTCTTC

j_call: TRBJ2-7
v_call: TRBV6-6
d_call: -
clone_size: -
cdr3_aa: CASSYEERRGYEQYF
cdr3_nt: TGTGCCAGCAGTTACGAAGAGCGAAGGGGCTACGAGCAGTACTTC